This record covers a single T cell receptor (beta chain). This record comes from a study of blood T cell repertoires in COVID-19. Turning to the study itself: Sample material is recorded as cDNA or gDNA derived from T cells, B-cell-depleted T cells, or PBMCs.

TCRdb keeps only in-frame clones here, not all; method: immunoSEQ multiplex PCR. The sample records about 400,000 clones, around nine tenths being singletons. Germline V gene lookup returns CDR1 SNHLY and CDR2 FYNNEI. Trimming left V 2 bases short and J 8 bases short, with 9 bases between. The CDR3 length is 12 residues. The sequenced material came from peripheral blood. This chain connects TRBV2 to TRBJ1-2; D ambiguous. The clonotype originates from a human donor in a cohort sampled during active COVID-19. CDR3 amino acids: CASSEILVGYTF. CDR3 bases: TGTGCCAGCAGTGAAATTCTTGTGGGCTACACCTTC.